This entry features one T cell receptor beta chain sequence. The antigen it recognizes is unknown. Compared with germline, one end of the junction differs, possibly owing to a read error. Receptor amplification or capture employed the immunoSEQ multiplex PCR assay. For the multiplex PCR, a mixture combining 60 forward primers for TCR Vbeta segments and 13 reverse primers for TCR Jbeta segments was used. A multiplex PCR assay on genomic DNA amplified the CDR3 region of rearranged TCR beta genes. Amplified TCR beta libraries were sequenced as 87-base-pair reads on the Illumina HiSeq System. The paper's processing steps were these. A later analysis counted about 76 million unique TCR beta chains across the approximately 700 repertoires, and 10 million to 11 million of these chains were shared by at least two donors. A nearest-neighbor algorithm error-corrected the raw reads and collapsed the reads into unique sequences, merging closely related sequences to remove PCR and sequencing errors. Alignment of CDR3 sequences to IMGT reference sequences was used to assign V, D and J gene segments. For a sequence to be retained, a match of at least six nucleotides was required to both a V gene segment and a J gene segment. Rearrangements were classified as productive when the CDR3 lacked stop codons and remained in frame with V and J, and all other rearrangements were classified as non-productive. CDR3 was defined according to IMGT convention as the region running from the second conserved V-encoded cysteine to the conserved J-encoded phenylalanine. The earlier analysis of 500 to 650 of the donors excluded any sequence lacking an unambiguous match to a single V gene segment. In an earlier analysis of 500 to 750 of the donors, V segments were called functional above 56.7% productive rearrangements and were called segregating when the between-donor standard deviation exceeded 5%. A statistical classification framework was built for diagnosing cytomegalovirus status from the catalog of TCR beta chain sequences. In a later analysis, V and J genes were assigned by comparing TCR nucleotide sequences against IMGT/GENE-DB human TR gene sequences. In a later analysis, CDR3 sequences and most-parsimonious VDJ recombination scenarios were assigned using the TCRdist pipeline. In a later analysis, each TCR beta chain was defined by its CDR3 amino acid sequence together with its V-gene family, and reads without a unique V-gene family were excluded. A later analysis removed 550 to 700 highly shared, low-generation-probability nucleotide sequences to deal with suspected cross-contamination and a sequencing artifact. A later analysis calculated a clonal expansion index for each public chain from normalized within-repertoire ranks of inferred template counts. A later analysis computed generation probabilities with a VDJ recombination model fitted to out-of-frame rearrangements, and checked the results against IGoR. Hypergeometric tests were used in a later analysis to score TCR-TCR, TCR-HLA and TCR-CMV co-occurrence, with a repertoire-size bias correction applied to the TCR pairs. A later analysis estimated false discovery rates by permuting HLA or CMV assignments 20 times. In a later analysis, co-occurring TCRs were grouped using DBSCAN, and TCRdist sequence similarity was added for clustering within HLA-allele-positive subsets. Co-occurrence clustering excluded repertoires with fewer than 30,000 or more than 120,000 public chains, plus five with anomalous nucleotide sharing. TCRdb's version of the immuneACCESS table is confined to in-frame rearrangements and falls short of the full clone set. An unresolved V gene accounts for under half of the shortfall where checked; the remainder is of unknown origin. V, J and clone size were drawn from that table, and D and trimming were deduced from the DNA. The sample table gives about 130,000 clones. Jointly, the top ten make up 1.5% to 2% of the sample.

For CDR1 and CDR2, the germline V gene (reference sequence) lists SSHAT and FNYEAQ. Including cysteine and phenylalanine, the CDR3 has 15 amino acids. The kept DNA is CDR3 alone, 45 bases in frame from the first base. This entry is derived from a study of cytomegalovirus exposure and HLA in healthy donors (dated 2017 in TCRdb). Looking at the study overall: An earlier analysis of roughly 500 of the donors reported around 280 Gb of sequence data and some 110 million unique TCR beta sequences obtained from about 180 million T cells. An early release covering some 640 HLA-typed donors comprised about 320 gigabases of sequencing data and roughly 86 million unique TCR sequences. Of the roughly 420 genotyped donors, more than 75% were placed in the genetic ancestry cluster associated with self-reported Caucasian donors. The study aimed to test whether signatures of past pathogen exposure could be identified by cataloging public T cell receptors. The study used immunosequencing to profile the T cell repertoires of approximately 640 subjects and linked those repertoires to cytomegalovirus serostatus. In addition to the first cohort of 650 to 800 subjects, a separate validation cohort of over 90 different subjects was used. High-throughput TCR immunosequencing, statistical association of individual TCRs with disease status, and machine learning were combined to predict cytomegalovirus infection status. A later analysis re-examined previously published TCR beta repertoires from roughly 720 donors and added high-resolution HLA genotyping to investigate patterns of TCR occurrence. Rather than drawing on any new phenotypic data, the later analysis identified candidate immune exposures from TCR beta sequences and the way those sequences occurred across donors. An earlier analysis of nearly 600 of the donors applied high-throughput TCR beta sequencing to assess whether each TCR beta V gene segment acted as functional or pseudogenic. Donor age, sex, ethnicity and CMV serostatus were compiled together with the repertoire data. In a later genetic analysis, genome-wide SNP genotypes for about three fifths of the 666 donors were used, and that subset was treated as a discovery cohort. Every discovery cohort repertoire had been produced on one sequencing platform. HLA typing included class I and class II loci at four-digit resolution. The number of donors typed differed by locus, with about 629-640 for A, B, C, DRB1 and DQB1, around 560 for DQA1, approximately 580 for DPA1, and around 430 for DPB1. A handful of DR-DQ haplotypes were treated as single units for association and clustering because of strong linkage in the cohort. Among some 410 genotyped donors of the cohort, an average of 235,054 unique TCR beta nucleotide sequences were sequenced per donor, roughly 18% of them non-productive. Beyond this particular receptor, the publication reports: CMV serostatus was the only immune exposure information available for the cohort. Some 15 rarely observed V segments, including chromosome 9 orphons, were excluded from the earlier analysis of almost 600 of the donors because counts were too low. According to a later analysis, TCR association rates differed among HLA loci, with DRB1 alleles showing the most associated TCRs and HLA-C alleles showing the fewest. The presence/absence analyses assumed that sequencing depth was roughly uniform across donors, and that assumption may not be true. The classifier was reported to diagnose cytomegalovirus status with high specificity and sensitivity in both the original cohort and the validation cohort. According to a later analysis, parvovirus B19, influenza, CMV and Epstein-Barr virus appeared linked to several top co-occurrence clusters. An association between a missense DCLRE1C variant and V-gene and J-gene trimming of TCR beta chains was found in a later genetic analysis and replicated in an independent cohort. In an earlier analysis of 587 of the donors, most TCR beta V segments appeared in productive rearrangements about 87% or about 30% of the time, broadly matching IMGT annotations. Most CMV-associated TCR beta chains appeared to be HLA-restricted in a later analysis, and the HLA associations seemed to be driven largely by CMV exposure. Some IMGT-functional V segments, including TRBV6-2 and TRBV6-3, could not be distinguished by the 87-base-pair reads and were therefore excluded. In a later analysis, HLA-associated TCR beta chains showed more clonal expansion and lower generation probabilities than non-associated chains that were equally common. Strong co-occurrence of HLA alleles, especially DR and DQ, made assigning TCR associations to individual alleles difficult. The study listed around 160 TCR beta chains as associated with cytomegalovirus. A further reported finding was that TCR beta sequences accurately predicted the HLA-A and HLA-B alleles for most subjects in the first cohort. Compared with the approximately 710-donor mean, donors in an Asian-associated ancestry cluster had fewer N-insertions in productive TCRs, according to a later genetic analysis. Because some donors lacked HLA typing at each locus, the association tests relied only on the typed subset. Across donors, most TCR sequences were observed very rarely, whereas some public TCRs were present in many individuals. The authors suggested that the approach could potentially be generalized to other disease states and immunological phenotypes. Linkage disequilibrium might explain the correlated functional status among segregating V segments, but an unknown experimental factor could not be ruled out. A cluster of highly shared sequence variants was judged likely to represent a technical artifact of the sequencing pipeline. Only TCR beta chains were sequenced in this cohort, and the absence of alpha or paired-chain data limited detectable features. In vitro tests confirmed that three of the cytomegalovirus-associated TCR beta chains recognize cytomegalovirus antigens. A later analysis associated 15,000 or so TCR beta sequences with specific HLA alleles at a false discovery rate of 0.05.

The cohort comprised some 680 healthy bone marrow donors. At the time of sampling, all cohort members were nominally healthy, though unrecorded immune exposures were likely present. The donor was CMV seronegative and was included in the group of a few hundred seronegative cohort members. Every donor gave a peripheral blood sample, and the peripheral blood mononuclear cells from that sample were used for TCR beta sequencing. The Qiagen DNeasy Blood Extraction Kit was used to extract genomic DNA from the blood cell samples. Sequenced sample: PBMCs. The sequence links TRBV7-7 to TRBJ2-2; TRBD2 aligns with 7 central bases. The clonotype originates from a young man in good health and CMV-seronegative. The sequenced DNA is TGTGCTAGCAGCTTTGGAGCGGGAAACACCGGGGAGCTGTTTTTT. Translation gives CASSFGAGNTGELFF. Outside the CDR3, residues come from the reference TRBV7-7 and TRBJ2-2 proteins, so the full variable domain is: GAGVSQSPRYKVTKRGQDVTLRCDPISSHATLYWYQQALGQGPEFLTYFNYEAQPDKSGLPSDRFSAERPEGSISTLTIQRTEQRDSAMYRCASSFGAGNTGELFFGEGSRLTVL.